A selection of T cell receptor beta chains follows, all from one sample in a study of identical twins. One entry per CDR3 protein results from TCRdb running MiXCR on the 5' RACE reads. The profile shows about 530,000 distinct CDR3 sequences, about a fifth of them singletons. These data also formed part of another study, on yellow fever vaccine responses in identical twins.

The sequenced sample consisted of CD4+ T cells sorted from blood. The receptors stem from a woman aged 18-29 years in good health. CDR3s include the opening cysteine and the closing phenylalanine or tryptophan. A D gene is named only where the DNA matches it firmly. Some rows have no size entry. The others give once, few or many, or a class for an expanded clone.

d_gene | j_gene | abundance | v_gene | CDR3nt | CDR3aa
TRBD1 | TRBJ2-3 | few | TRBV19 | TGTGCCAGTAGTAAGGGGGACAGGCGCACAGATACGCAGTATTTT | CASSKGDRRTDTQYF
TRBD2 | TRBJ2-5 | - | TRBV20-1 | TGCAGTGCTAGTAGCGGGAGATCGAAGACCCAGTACTTC | CSASSGRSKTQYF
- | TRBJ1-1 | few | TRBV6-5 | TGTGCCAGCAGTTATCTTTGGGGAAACACTGAAGCTTTCTTT | CASSYLWGNTEAFF
- | TRBJ2-1 | - | TRBV20-1 | TGCAGTGCTAGTTTGGCTGAGAGCTCCTACAATGAGCAGTTCTTC | CSASLAESSYNEQFF
TRBD2 | TRBJ2-1 | - | TRBV27 | TGTGCCAGCAACAGACTTAGCGGGATCCTGACCAATGAGCAGTTCTTC | CASNRLSGILTNEQFF
- | TRBJ2-6 | many | TRBV11-2 | TGTGCCAGCAGCTTACAGGGAAGCTCTGGGGCCAACGTCCTGACTTTC | CASSLQGSSGANVLTF
TRBD1 | TRBJ1-2 | few | TRBV12-3/TRBV12-4 | TGTGCCAGCAGTACCGGGACAGCGATAAACTATGGCTACACCTTC | CASSTGTAINYGYTF
TRBD2 | TRBJ2-2 | - | TRBV6-1 | TGTGCCAGCAGCCCTAGGACTAGATCCACCGGGGAGCTGTTTTTT | CASSPRTRSTGELFF
- | TRBJ2-1 | few | TRBV20-1 | TGCAGTGCTAGAGATTCCTACCTCAATGAGCAGTTCTTC | CSARDSYLNEQFF
- | TRBJ2-1 | few | TRBV4-1 | TGCGCCAGCAGCCAAGTCGGGGTGGAGGAGCAGTTCTTC | CASSQVGVEEQFF
- | TRBJ1-5 | - | TRBV3-1 | TGTGCCAGCAGCCCTTCTCCCAATCAGCCCCAGCATTTT | CASSPSPNQPQHF
TRBD1 | TRBJ1-5 | few | TRBV20-1 | TGCAGTGCTAGCAGGGGAACAGACAGGGGGTATCAGCCCCAGCATTTT | CSASRGTDRGYQPQHF
- | TRBJ2-5 | - | TRBV28 | TGTGCCAGCCGGGAGACAGAGACCCAGTACTTC | CASRETETQYF
- | TRBJ1-4 | - | TRBV6-6 | TGTGCCAGCAGTTACTCGGCGGAAAAACTGTTTTTT | CASSYSAEKLFF
- | TRBJ2-2 | - | TRBV7-2 | TGTGCCAGCAGCTTGGCTCCACTTCAAGGGGAGCTGTTTTTT | CASSLAPLQGELFF
- | TRBJ1-5 | - | TRBV20-1 | TGCAGTGCTAAGCCCGGGGGTCAGCCCCAGCATTTT | CSAKPGGQPQHF
- | TRBJ2-1 | - | TRBV18 | TGTGCCAGCTCACCACCGAGGCTAGCTAACTACAATGAGCAGTTCTTC | CASSPPRLANYNEQFF
- | TRBJ2-4 | once | TRBV4-1 | TGCGCCAGCAGCCAAGTTGGGACACCTCAGGGCATTCAGTACTTC | CASSQVGTPQGIQYF
TRBD2 | TRBJ2-1 | - | TRBV5-1 | TGCGCCAGCAGCTGGTCCCCTAGCGGGAGAAGGGATGAGCAGTTCTTC | CASSWSPSGRRDEQFF
- | TRBJ1-1 | few | TRBV20-1 | TGCAGTGCTCCCCGGGCGAACACTGAAGCTTTCTTT | CSAPRANTEAFF
- | TRBJ1-1 | - | TRBV10-3 | TGTGCCATCAGTCGGACAGCGAACACTGAAGCTTTCTTT | CAISRTANTEAFF
TRBD2 | TRBJ2-7 | - | TRBV2 | TGTGCCAGCAGACTAGCGGGTTACGAGCAGTACTTC | CASRLAGYEQYF
- | TRBJ2-5 | - | TRBV20-1 | TGCAGTGCTAGAGATAGCAGGGGCCGGGAGACCCAGTACTTC | CSARDSRGRETQYF
TRBD1 | TRBJ1-1 | - | TRBV20-1 | TGCAGTGCTAGACCAACCGGGACAGGGGGCACTGAAGCTTTCTTT | CSARPTGTGGTEAFF
- | TRBJ1-1 | - | TRBV7-6 | TGTGCCAGCAGCTTAGGTCCAGGGTACACTGAAGCTTTCTTT | CASSLGPGYTEAFF
- | TRBJ2-5 | - | TRBV6-2/TRBV6-3 | TGTGCCAGCAGACGGCAGGCCTCAACGTACTTC | CASRRQASTYF
- | TRBJ2-7 | few | TRBV12-3/TRBV12-4 | TGTGCCAGCAGTTTAGGGACTAGGGGGGAATCAGAGCAGTACTTC | CASSLGTRGESEQYF
- | TRBJ2-3 | few | TRBV29-1 | TGCAGCGCCGGAACAGATACGCAGTATTTT | CSAGTDTQYF
TRBD2 | TRBJ2-3 | few | TRBV19 | TGTGCCAGTAGTATAGCCCCCCCCAGCGGGGGGACCACAGATACGCAGTATTTT | CASSIAPPSGGTTDTQYF